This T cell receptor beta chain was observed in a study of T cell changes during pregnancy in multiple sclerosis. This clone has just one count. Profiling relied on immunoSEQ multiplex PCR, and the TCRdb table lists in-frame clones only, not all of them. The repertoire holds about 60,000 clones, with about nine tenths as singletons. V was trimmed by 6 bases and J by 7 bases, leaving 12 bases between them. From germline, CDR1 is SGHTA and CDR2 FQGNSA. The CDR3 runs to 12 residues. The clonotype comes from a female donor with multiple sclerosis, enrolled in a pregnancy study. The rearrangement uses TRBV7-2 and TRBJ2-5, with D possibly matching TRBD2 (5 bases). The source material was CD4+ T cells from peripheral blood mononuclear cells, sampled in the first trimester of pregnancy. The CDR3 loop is CASRDLGGTQYF. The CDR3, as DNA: TGTGCCAGCAGGGATCTCGGAGGGACCCAGTACTTC. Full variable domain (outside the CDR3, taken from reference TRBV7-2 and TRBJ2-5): GAGVSQSPSNKVTEKGKDVELRCDPISGHTALYWYRQSLGQGLEFLIYFQGNSAPDKSGLPSDRFSAERTGGSVSTLTIQRTQQEDSAVYLCASRDLGGTQYFGPGTRLLVL.